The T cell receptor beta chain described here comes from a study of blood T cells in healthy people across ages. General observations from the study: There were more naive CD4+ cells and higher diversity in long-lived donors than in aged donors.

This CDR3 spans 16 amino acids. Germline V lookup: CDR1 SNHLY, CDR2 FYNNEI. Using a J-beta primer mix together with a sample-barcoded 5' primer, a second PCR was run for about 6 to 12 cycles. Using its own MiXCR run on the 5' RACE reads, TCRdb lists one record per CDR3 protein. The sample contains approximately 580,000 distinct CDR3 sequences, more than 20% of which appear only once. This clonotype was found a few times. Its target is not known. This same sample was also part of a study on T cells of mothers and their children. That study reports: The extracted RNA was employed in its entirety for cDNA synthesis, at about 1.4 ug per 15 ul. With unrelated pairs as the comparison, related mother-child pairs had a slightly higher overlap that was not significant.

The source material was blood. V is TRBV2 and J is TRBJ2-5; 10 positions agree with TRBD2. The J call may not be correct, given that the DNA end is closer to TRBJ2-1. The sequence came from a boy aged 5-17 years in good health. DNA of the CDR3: TGTGCCAGCAGTGATCGGCTAGCGGGGGTGGGGAATGAGCAGTTCTTC. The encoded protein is CASSDRLAGVGNEQFF.